A single sample is the source of the 28 T cell receptor beta chains below, sequenced in a study of blood T cell repertoires in COVID-19. Measured with immunoSEQ multiplex PCR; TCRdb has only the in-frame clones, and not every one. The table records about 160,000 clones, around 89% of them present only once. Sequencing input: peripheral blood. These receptors were obtained from a man aged 60 to 69 with acute or convalescent COVID-19.

The chain combines TRBV5-1 with TRBJ2-3; D uncertain. The germline CDR1 and CDR2 sequences are SGHRS and YFSETQ. Trimming left V 4 bases short and J 0 bases short, with 12 bases between. This CDR3 is 15 amino acids long. For the CDR3, the DNA is TGCGCCAGCAGCCCGGAAGGAGATAGCACAGATACGCAGTATTTT. This encodes CASSPEGDSTDTQYF. The whole variable domain, remainder taken from reference TRBV5-1 and TRBJ2-3, is KAGVTQTPRYLIKTRGQQVTLSCSPISGHRSVSWYQQTPGQGLQFLFEYFSETQRNKGNFPGRFSGRQFSNSRSEMNVSTLELGDSALYLCASSPEGDSTDTQYFGPGTRLTVL.

The genes are TRBV9 and TRBJ1-1; 8 bases align to TRBD1. Germline V gene data show CDR1 as SGDLS and CDR2 as YYNGEE. The V and J ends lost 3 bases and 5 bases, in that order; junction bases with no gene match: 3. The CDR3 has 13 amino acids. CDR3 residues: CASSDRGGTEAFF. DNA for the CDR3: TGTGCCAGCAGCGACAGGGGGGGGACTGAAGCTTTCTTT.

The chain recombines TRBV7-2 with TRBJ1-1, with 9 positions matching TRBD1. Trimming cost V 5 bases and J 4 bases; bases outside gene matches: 8. The germline CDR1 and CDR2 sequences are SGHTA and FQGNSA. This CDR3 has 15 residues. The CDR3, as DNA: TGTGCCAGCAGCCCGGGACAGGGAGGTATCACTGAAGCTTTCTTT. This sequence encodes CASSPGQGGITEAFF.

The chain links TRBV5-1 to TRBJ1-2; D may be TRBD1 (5 bases). Germline V gene lookup returns CDR1 SGHRS and CDR2 YFSETQ. The CDR3 has 14 residues. Trimming cost V 0 bases and J 4 bases, with 10 bases left between them. This chain's CDR3 is CASSLASQGYGYTF. CDR3 DNA: TGCGCCAGCAGCTTGGCCTCGCAGGGCTATGGCTACACCTTC.

Remarks on this clone: In the same sample, other DNA sequences code for this CDR3. This sequence joins TRBV5-1 and TRBJ1-5; 7 bases map to TRBD1. Germline CDR1 is SGHRS and CDR2 is YFSETQ. V dropped 5 bases and J dropped 1; count of bases not matched to a gene: 3. The length of the CDR3 is 14 residues. CDR3 loop: CASSLTGSNQPQHF. CDR3 in DNA: TGCGCCAGCAGTTTGACAGGGAGCAATCAGCCCCAGCATTTT. The variable domain in full, with the rest retrieved from reference TRBV5-1 and TRBJ1-5, is KAGVTQTPRYLIKTRGQQVTLSCSPISGHRSVSWYQQTPGQGLQFLFEYFSETQRNKGNFPGRFSGRQFSNSRSEMNVSTLELGDSALYLCASSLTGSNQPQHFGDGTRLSIL.

J is TRBJ1-5 and V is TRBV18, with a weak D call TRBD1 (6 bases). The CDR3 sequence is 13 residues long. In germline, CDR1 is KGHSH, CDR2 LQKENI. Trimming cost V 4 bases and J 4 bases, with 8 bases left between them. CDR3 amino acids: CASSLQGNQPQHF. In nucleotides, the CDR3 is TGTGCCAGCTCACTTCAGGGGAATCAGCCCCAGCATTTT.

This clone was seen more than once but under ten times. The chain combines TRBV9 with TRBJ1-1, with D uncertain. The germline CDR1 and CDR2 sequences are SGDLS and YYNGEE. V shed 3 bases and J shed 0 bases, with 6 bases lying between them. There are 13 residues in the CDR3. CDR3 coding DNA: TGTGCCAGCAGCGCCACATTGAACACTGAAGCTTTCTTT. Its protein product is CASSATLNTEAFF.

The V call is TRBV20-1, the J call TRBJ1-2; tentative D call: TRBD1 (5 bases). This CDR3 has 10 amino acids. Germline-derived CDR1 and CDR2 are DFQATT and SNEGSKA (reference sequence). CDR3 sequence (DNA): TGCAGGGGGCTCGTTACGGTGGACACCTTC. It specifies CRGLVTVDTF.

The V and J genes are TRBV30 and TRBJ1-2; 7 nucleotides align to TRBD1. CDR1 is GTSNPN, CDR2 SVGIG, per germline (reference sequence). Trimming cost V 0 bases and J 7 bases; bases outside gene matches: 8. This CDR3 is built from 14 residues. For the CDR3, the DNA is TGTGCCTGGAGTGTACTAGGGGGCTCTCGTGGCTACACCTTC. Translation: CAWSVLGGSRGYTF.

V usage is TRBV10-1 and J usage is TRBJ1-6; a possible D gene is TRBD1 (6 bases). V was trimmed by 7 bases and J by 7 bases, leaving 20 bases between them. Germline CDR1 is WNHNN and CDR2 is SYGVQD (reference sequence). The CDR3 loop spans 16 amino acids. The CDR3 sequence: CASTESSGHRNSPLHF. In DNA form, the CDR3 reads TGCGCCAGCACCGAATCCTCGGGACACCGGAATTCACCCCTCCACTTT.

The chain uses TRBV10-3 and TRBJ2-2; TRBD1 matches 11 bases. The CDR3 consists of 14 residues. Germline V CDR1 and CDR2: ENHRY, SYGVKD. Trimming removed 8 bases from V and 6 bases from J; junction bases left unmatched: 5. Here the CDR3 reads CAIGGTGGPGELFF. The DNA of the CDR3 is TGTGCCATCGGAGGGACAGGGGGTCCCGGGGAGCTGTTTTTT.

The V gene is TRBV10-3, the J gene TRBJ2-6; TRBD1 matches 7 bases. V dropped 3 bases and J dropped 3; count of bases not matched to a gene: 17. The germline V gene has CDR1 ENHRY and CDR2 SYGVKD. The CDR3 covers 20 residues. This CDR3 reads CAISDVSGTAVTYGANVLTF. CDR3 nucleotides: TGTGCCATCAGTGATGTCTCCGGGACAGCCGTCACCTATGGGGCCAACGTCCTGACTTTC.

A single count supports this clone. The chain is built from TRBV5-4 and TRBJ2-3; D perhaps matches TRBD2 (7 bases). Trimming shortened V by 4 bases and J by 6 bases, and 12 bases separated the two germline ends. This CDR3 region has 13 residues. Germline values: CDR1 SGHNT, CDR2 YYREEE (reference sequence). CDR3 nucleotides: TGTGCCAGCAGCGGGGGGGCCGTGGATACGCAGTATTTT. Amino acid sequence: CASSGGAVDTQYF.

This clone was counted once. The rearrangement uses TRBV5-1 and TRBJ2-2, with 9 bases lining up with TRBD1. There are 15 residues in the CDR3. The junction had 1 base not matched to a gene; V was cut back by 4 bases and J by 0 bases. CDR1 and CDR2 (germline): SGHRS, YFSETQ. In nucleotides, the CDR3 is TGCGCCAGCAGCCGACAGGGGGCGAACACCGGGGAGCTGTTTTTT. Residues: CASSRQGANTGELFF.

The chain carries TRBV6-4 and TRBJ1-1; D unresolved. Germline CDR1 reads MRHNA; CDR2 reads SNTAGT. The V end was cut by 5 bases, the J end by 3 bases, with 10 bases between. The length of the CDR3 is 13 residues. This CDR3 reads CASSLMEDTEAFF. CDR3 DNA sequence: TGTGCCAGCAGTTTAATGGAGGACACTGAAGCTTTCTTT.

In its sample, this clone was seen once. The chain has TRBV7-2 and TRBJ1-1, with 10 bases fitting TRBD1. Germline assignment: CDR1 SGHTA and CDR2 FQGNSA. This CDR3 spans 15 amino acids. V lost 2 bases and J lost 5; bases outside the gene matches: 5. This chain's CDR3 is CASSLMGQGKTEAFF. In DNA, the CDR3 is TGTGCCAGCAGCTTAATGGGACAGGGGAAAACTGAAGCTTTCTTT. Full variable domain (outside the CDR3, taken from reference TRBV7-2 and TRBJ1-1): GAGVSQSPSNKVTEKGKDVELRCDPISGHTALYWYRQSLGQGLEFLIYFQGNSAPDKSGLPSDRFSAERTGGSVSTLTIQRTQQEDSAVYLCASSLMGQGKTEAFFGQGTRLTVV.

The chain carries TRBV5-1 and TRBJ2-3, with 10 nucleotides matching TRBD2. This CDR3 region has 15 residues. The V gene end was trimmed by 4 bases and the J gene end by 5 bases; junction bases not matched to a gene: 7. CDR1 and CDR2 (germline): SGHRS, YFSETQ. The CDR3 protein is CASSPQRGGQDTQYF. CDR3 DNA: TGCGCCAGCAGCCCACAGCGGGGGGGCCAAGATACGCAGTATTTT.

J is TRBJ2-3 and V is TRBV9; no firm D call. The length of the CDR3 is 12 residues. Trimming took off 5 bases at V and 0 bases at J, with 4 bases between the two ends. Germline V gene lookup returns CDR1 SGDLS and CDR2 YYNGEE. The CDR3 bases are TGTGCCAGCAGGTCTAGCACAGATACGCAGTATTTT. Amino acids: CASRSSTDTQYF.

This clone was seen a handful of times. This sequence joins TRBV6-5 and TRBJ1-4; 7 bases agree with TRBD1. CDR1 MNHEY and CDR2 SVGAGI come from the germline V gene. CDR3 length equals 15 residues. Trimming cost V 6 bases and J 4 bases; bases outside gene matches: 8. CDR3: CASSLLGQFNEKLFF. The CDR3 region has the DNA TGTGCCAGCAGCCTATTGGGACAGTTTAATGAAAAACTGTTTTTT.

The gene calls are TRBV4-2 and TRBJ2-7; 7 bases are a match to TRBD1. This CDR3 has 16 residues. V gave up 0 bases and J gave up 2 bases; unmatched junction bases: 7. The germline V gene has CDR1 LGHNA and CDR2 YNFKEQ. CDR3 region: CASSQESQGTPYEQYF. In nucleotides, the CDR3 is TGTGCCAGCAGCCAAGAGTCACAGGGGACCCCCTACGAGCAGTACTTC.

The J gene is TRBJ1-6, the V gene TRBV6-4; TRBD1 matches at 10 bases. CDR3 length: 17 residues. The germline V gene has CDR1 MRHNA and CDR2 SNTAGT. Trimming cost V 6 bases and J 9 bases; bases outside gene matches: 14. The CDR3 spells CASSPGSRTGGCSPLHF. CDR3 nucleotide sequence: TGTGCCAGCAGCCCCGGATCTCGGACAGGGGGTTGTTCACCCCTCCACTTT.

The genes are TRBV6-5 and TRBJ1-5; D is unclear. The germline V gene encodes CDR1 MNHEY and CDR2 SVGAGI. The CDR3 is 15 residues long. V lost 4 bases, J lost 0 bases, and 10 bases lay in between. The CDR3 sequence is CASSWALGSNQPQHF. In DNA form, the CDR3 reads TGTGCCAGCAGTTGGGCACTAGGTAGCAATCAGCCCCAGCATTTT.

This chain joins TRBV9 and TRBJ2-3; TRBD2 agrees at 10 bases. The CDR3 covers 15 residues. V lost 2 bases and J lost 4; bases outside the gene matches: 4. Germline lookup yields CDR1 SGDLS and CDR2 YYNGEE. Here the CDR3 DNA reads TGTGCCAGCAGCGTCCTAGCGGGGGAGGCAGATACGCAGTATTTT. This translates into CASSVLAGEADTQYF.

The V gene is TRBV14, the J gene TRBJ1-2; 8 bases agree with TRBD1. The CDR3 runs to 15 residues. The ends lost 1 base at V and 7 bases at J; junction bases unmatched: 8. Germline CDR1 SGHDN, CDR2 FVKESK. The CDR3 DNA reads as TGTGCCAGCAGCCAAGGGGACAGGTGGAGCTTTGGCTACACCTTC. Its protein product is CASSQGDRWSFGYTF.

This clone was counted once. V and J are TRBV4-1 and TRBJ1-3; possibly TRBD1 for D (6 bases). The germline V gene has CDR1 MGHRA and CDR2 YSYEKL. The CDR3 contains 14 residues. Trimming removed 2 bases from V and 3 bases from J, with 8 bases in between. CDR3: CASSQNRDGNTIYF. Written as DNA, the CDR3 is TGCGCCAGCAGCCAAAACAGGGATGGAAACACCATATATTTT.

J is TRBJ1-3 and V is TRBV2, with TRBD1 matching over 8 bases. Per germline, CDR1 SNHLY and CDR2 FYNNEI. This CDR3 has 15 amino acids. V was pared by 6 bases and J by 0 bases, with 4 bases of the junction left unmatched. The chain's CDR3 is CASRGDRNSGNTIYF. The CDR3, as DNA: TGTGCCAGCAGAGGGGACAGGAACTCTGGAAACACCATATATTTT. Full variable domain (remainder filled in from reference TRBV2 and TRBJ1-3): EPEVTQTPSHQVTQMGQEVILRCVPISNHLYFYWYRQILGQKVEFLVSFYNNEISEKSEIFDDQFSVERPDGSNFTLKIRSTKLEDSAMYFCASRGDRNSGNTIYFGEGSWLTVV.

The J gene is TRBJ2-3, the V gene TRBV24-1; possible D gene TRBD2, 7 bases. The CDR3 contains 15 residues. V was shortened by 3 bases and J by 2 bases, with 11 bases between the two germline ends. The germline V gene has CDR1 KGHDR and CDR2 SFDVKD. The CDR3 nucleotides read TGTGCCACCAGTGATGGGGGGGGCCCCACAGATACGCAGTATTTT. Protein: CATSDGGGPTDTQYF.

V is TRBV13 and J is TRBJ1-1, with TRBD1 identical over 10 bases. The J segment lost 7 bases and the V segment lost 5 bases, leaving 7 bases of the junction unmatched. The CDR3 extends over 14 amino acids. CDR1 PRHDT and CDR2 FYEKMQ come from the germline V gene (reference sequence). Here the CDR3 DNA reads TGTGCCAGCAGCGCCTCGGGACAGGGGAGTGAAGCTTTCTTT. Translating gives CASSASGQGSEAFF.